A single sample gave rise to the 2 T cell receptor beta chains below, sequenced in a study of PD-L1 blockade in urothelial cancer (dated by TCRdb to 2017 to 2019). The time point tag for this specimen amounts to: pretreatment peripheral blood. The library was prepared using the immunoSEQ multiplex PCR assay. TCRdb's version of the immuneACCESS table is confined to in-frame rearrangements and falls short of the full clone set. An unresolved V gene accounts for under half of the shortfall where checked; the remainder is of unknown origin. For this sample there are 30,000 to 50,000 clones; approximately 90% appear just once. The ten largest clonotypes hold approximately 11% of the sample. The specimen comprised PBMCs, sampled around atezolizumab (anti-PD-L1) treatment. The receptor set was obtained from a woman aged 60-75 years with urothelial cancer.

The V and J genes are TRBV28 and TRBJ2-1, with D perhaps TRBD2 (5 bases). With 2 bases removed from V and 12 bases from J, the gap between germline ends came to 17 bases. This CDR3 has 14 amino acids. Germline loops: CDR1 MDHEN, CDR2 SYDVKM. The CDR3 DNA reads as TGTGCCAGCAGTTTAACCCCCTCCGGGGTTGGGCAGTTCTTC. Its protein is CASSLTPSGVGQFF.

The chain combines TRBV7-8 with TRBJ2-1; 7 bases line up with TRBD2. The germline V gene has CDR1 SGHVS and CDR2 FQNEAQ. The CDR3 runs to 17 residues. The V segment lost 1 base and the J segment 1 base; nucleotides outside the gene matches: 7. CDR3 in amino acids: CASSLVVTSISYNEQFF. The CDR3 DNA follows: TGTGCCAGCAGCTTAGTAGTGACTAGCATTTCCTACAATGAGCAGTTCTTC.